This T cell receptor beta chain was identified in a study of siplizumab effects on memory and regulatory T cells. The overall study: Mixed lymphocyte reactions were performed as paired cultures containing siplizumab at around 1 ug/mL or no drug. General study results and limits: Proliferating Tregs in siplizumab cultures were never verified as suppressive. There appeared to be greater diversity in naive T cells than in memory cells, and naive T cells seemed major contributors to the alloresponse. Neither a naive nor a memory phenotype was assignable to roughly 80-96% of proliferating CD4+ or CD8+ clones.

This clone is medium-sized within its sample. Its antigen is as yet unknown. Some clones are missing from TCRdb's copy, which holds only in-frame ones; the method was immunoSEQ multiplex PCR. The table lists thousands of clones, 36% of them singletons. In the mixed lymphocyte reaction, cells were cocultured for 6 days at 37°C. The CDR3 runs to 16 residues. Germline V gene data show CDR1 as SGHTA and CDR2 as FQGTGA. The junction had 4 bases not matched to a gene; V was cut back by 5 bases and J by 0 bases. The sample comprised CFSE-low (dividing) CD8+ T cells sorted from an allogeneic mixed lymphocyte reaction. The J gene is TRBJ2-3, the V gene TRBV7-3, with 11 bases fitting TRBD2. This clonotype originated in a human donor in good health; the cells came from an allogeneic mixed lymphocyte reaction. The CDR3: CASSPGTSGSTDTQYF. CDR3 DNA sequence: TGTGCCAGCAGCCCGGGGACTAGCGGAAGCACAGATACGCAGTATTTT. The full variable domain, rest sourced from reference TRBV7-3 and TRBJ2-3, is GAGVSQTPSNKVTEKGKYVELRCDPISGHTALYWYRQSLGQGPEFLIYFQGTGAADDSGLPNDRFFAVRPEGSVSTLKIQRTERGDSAVYLCASSPGTSGSTDTQYFGPGTRLTVL.